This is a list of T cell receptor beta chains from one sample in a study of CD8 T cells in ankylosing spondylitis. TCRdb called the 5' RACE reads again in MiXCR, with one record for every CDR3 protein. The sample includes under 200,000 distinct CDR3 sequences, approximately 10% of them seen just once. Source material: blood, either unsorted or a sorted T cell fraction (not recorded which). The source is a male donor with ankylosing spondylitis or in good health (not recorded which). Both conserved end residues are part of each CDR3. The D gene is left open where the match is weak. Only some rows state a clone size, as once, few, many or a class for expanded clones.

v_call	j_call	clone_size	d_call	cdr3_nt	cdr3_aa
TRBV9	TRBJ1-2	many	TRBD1	TGTGCCAGCAGCCCCCAGGGGGACAGGGGCGGCTACACCTTC	CASSPQGDRGGYTF
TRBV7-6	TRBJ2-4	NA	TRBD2	TGTGCCAGCAGCCCCGGACTAGCGGGATCAGACATTCAGTACTTC	CASSPGLAGSDIQYF
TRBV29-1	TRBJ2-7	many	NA	TGCAGCGTTGAAGAAGGGGACTCCTACGAGCAGTACTTC	CSVEEGDSYEQYF
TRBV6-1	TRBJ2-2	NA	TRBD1	TGTGCCAGCAGTGCAGCAGGGGGTTCGAACACCGGGGAGCTGTTTTTT	CASSAAGGSNTGELFF
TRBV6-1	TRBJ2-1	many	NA	TGTGCCAGCAGTCCCTTGACAAGTAATGAGCAGTTCTTC	CASSPLTSNEQFF
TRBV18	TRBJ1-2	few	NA	TGTGCCAGCTCACCACAAATCCAGGGCGGAGGCTACACCTTC	CASSPQIQGGGYTF
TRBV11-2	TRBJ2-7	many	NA	TGTGCCAGCAGCTTCGAGGGGGTTTCCCCCTACGAGCAGTACTTC	CASSFEGVSPYEQYF
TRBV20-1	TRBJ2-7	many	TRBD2	TGCAGTGCGGAAGGACTAGTGGCCCACGAGCAGTACTTC	CSAEGLVAHEQYF
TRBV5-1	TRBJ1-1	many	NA	TGCGCCAGCAGCCGACTTGGGGGAGACAAAATGAACACTGAAGCTTTCTTT	CASSRLGGDKMNTEAFF
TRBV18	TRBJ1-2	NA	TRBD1	TGTGCCAGCTCACCTACGGGACAGGGAGGAGGCTACACCTTC	CASSPTGQGGGYTF
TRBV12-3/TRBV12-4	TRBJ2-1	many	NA	TGTGCCAGCTTACACTACAATGAGCAGTTCTTC	CASLHYNEQFF
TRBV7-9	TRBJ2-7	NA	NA	TGTGCCAGCAGCCCTAGGGGGGAGATAGACGAGCAGTACTTC	CASSPRGEIDEQYF
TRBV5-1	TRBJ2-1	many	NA	TGCGCCAGCAGCGCGGGACAGACCTACAATGAGCAGTTCTTC	CASSAGQTYNEQFF
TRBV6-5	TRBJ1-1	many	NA	TGTGCCAGCAGTTACGCGAGTCGGGGAGACACTGAAGCTTTCTTT	CASSYASRGDTEAFF
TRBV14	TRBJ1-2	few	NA	TGTGCCAGCAGCCAAGATGGTGGCTTCTATGGCTACACCTTC	CASSQDGGFYGYTF
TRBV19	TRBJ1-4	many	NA	TGTGCCAGTAAGAGGGCAACTAATGAAAAACTGTTTTTT	CASKRATNEKLFF
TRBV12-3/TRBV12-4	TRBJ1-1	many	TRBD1	TGTGCCAGCAGTCGGACAGGCTACACTGAAGCTTTCTTT	CASSRTGYTEAFF
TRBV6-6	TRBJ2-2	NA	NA	TGTGCCAGCAGTTTCCCAGGGACTGGCACCGGGGAGCTGTTTTTT	CASSFPGTGTGELFF
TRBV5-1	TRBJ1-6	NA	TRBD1	TGCGCCAGCAGCCCGGACAGGGGGCAGGATTCACCCCTCCACTTT	CASSPDRGQDSPLHF
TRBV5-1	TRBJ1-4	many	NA	TGCGCCAGCAGCCATGGTGGCGGGGGAACTAATGAAAAACTGTTTTTT	CASSHGGGGTNEKLFF
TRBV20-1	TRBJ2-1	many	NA	TGCAGTGCTAGTGGTCGTGATGAGCAGTTCTTC	CSASGRDEQFF
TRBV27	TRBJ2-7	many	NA	TGTGCCAGCAGTTTATGGGGAAGGGAGCAGTACTTC	CASSLWGREQYF
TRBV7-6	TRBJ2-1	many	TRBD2	TGTGCCAGCAGCTCAGAACTAGCGGGAGCCGACAATGAGCAGTTCTTC	CASSSELAGADNEQFF
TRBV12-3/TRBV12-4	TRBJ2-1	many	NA	TGTGCCATGATCTGGGGGAATGAGCAGTTCTTC	CAMIWGNEQFF
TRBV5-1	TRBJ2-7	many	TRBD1	TGCGCCAGCAGCTTATATGGGACAGGGGGCTACGAGCAGTACTTC	CASSLYGTGGYEQYF
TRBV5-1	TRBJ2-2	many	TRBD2	TGCGCCAGCAGCTGGACTAGCGGGAGAAACACCGGGGAGCTGTTTTTT	CASSWTSGRNTGELFF
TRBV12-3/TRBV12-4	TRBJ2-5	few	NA	TGTGCCAGCAGTCCTAGGCTGTGGGCCGGAGAGACCCAGTACTTC	CASSPRLWAGETQYF
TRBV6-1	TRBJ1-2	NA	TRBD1	TGTGCCAGCAGGGGACAGGGGGCGGTTGGCTACACCTTC	CASRGQGAVGYTF
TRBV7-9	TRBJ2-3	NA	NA	TGTGCCACTAGCACAGATACGCAGTATTTT	CATSTDTQYF
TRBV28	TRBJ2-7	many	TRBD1	TGTGCCAGCATCGGGACAGGGCCCCTCTACGAGCAGTACTTC	CASIGTGPLYEQYF
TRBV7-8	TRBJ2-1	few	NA	TGTGCCAGCAGCCCCTCGAAAAATAACGATGAGCAGTTCTTC	CASSPSKNNDEQFF
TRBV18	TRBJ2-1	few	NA	TGTGCCAGCTCACCAACCGACAGCATCAATGAGCAGTTCTTC	CASSPTDSINEQFF
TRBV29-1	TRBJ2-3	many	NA	TGCAGCGGCGGTTACACAGATACGCAGTATTTT	CSGGYTDTQYF
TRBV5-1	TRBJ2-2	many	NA	TGCGCCAGCAGCTTGGCCCCCCAGCGGAACACCGGGGAGCTGTTTTTT	CASSLAPQRNTGELFF
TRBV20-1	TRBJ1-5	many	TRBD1	TGCAGTGCTATGAGAGGCGGGACAGGGGGCTTTCAGCCCCAGCATTTT	CSAMRGGTGGFQPQHF
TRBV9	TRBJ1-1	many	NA	TGTGCCAGCGATCGGGGGCAGGGCACTGAAGCTTTCTTT	CASDRGQGTEAFF
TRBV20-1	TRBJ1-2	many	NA	TGCAGTGCTTTCAGGACGGATGCTAACTATGGCTACACCTTC	CSAFRTDANYGYTF
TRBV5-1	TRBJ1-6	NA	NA	TGCGCCAGCAGCTTGGAAGCCAGTTATAATTCACCCCTCCACTTT	CASSLEASYNSPLHF
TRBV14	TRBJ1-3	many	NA	TGTGCCAGCAGCCAAGATGGACATCTCTCTGGAAACACCATATATTTT	CASSQDGHLSGNTIYF
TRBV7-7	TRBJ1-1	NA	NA	TGTGCCAGCAGCTTAGGGGGGATCAGGCTCCGAATGAACACTGAAGCTTTCTTT	CASSLGGIRLRMNTEAFF